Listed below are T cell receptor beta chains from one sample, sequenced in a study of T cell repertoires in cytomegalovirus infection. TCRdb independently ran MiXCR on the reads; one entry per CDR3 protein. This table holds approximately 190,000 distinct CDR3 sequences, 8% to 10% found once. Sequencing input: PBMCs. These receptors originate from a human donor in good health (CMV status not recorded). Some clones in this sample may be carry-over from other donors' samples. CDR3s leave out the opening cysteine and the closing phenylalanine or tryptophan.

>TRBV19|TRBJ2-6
ASSRARSSGANVLT
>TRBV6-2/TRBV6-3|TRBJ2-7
ASSYPDNEQY
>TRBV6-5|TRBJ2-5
ASRSSGGVGETQY
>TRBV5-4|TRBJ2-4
ASSFGLQSGIQY
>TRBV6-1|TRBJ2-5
ASSDEDYSQETQY
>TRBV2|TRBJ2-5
ASSATLFRLALETQY
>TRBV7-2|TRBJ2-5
ASSLVWREGQETQY
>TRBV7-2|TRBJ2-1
ASSADHTGTEQF
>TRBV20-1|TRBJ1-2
SARHTPGQGFQANYGYT
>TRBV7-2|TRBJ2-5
ASSSPGLAGRSKTQY
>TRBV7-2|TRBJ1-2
ASSLWSTDGYT
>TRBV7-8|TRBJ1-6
ASSWRGESSSYNSPLH
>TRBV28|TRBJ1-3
ASSLGTPGNTIY
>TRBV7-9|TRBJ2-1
ASSPMAGGMHEQF
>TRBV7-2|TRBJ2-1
ASSLAYASYNEQF
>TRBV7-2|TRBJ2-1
ASSPRDRGLI
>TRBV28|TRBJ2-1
ASWKWGSYNEQF
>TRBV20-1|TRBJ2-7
SARDLSRDLYEQY
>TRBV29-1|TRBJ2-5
SVVGPSGTSETQY
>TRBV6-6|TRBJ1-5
ASSDGTAGNQPQH